This T cell receptor (beta chain) was profiled in a study of blood T cell repertoires in COVID-19. About the research overall: Spain, Italy and the United States supplied samples that represented acute and convalescent COVID-19. T cells, B-cell-depleted T cells, or PBMCs supplied cDNA or gDNA.

In the original processing: Estimation of nucleated cell counts relied on the amplification of reference gene primers. Here immunoSEQ multiplex PCR was the method, and the copy in TCRdb shows in-frame clones only, minus some. That table furnishes V, J and clone size, whereas the DNA furnished D and trimming. The sample yields around 250,000 clones, roughly 80% seen once. V was pared by 0 bases and J by 7 bases, with 4 bases of the junction left unmatched. Germline values: CDR1 SGDLS, CDR2 YYNGEE. The CDR3 loop spans 16 amino acids. This receptor was obtained from a young woman with acute or convalescent COVID-19. V gene TRBV9 combines with J gene TRBJ2-1; TRBD2 matches at 13 bases. Sequenced sample: peripheral blood. The CDR3 reads CASSVAGTSGINEQFF. The CDR3 region has the DNA TGTGCCAGCAGCGTAGCGGGGACTAGCGGGATTAATGAGCAGTTCTTC.